These 23 T cell receptor beta chains share one sample of origin, sequenced in a study of T cells in Graves' hyperthyroidism and ophthalmopathy. Amplified regions were TCR beta CDR3 sequences from RNA transcripts. TCR CDR3 underwent first-round RT-PCR with the HTBI primer set. TCRdb itself ran the multiplex PCR reads through MiXCR, one entry per CDR3 protein. The data hold about 640,000 distinct CDR3 sequences, with roughly 20% observed a single time. Material: blood. These receptors came from a man between 25 and 39 years old with Graves' ophthalmopathy.

J is TRBJ2-1 and V is TRBV19, with 9 bases matching TRBD1. V dropped 5 bases and J dropped 6; count of bases not matched to a gene: 11. The CDR3 sequence is 16 residues long. Germline V gene lookup returns CDR1 LNHDA and CDR2 SQIVND (reference sequence). CDR3 sequence (DNA): TGTGCCAGTAGTGTCTTAAACAGGGGGCCTCCCAATGAGCAGTTCTTC. Its protein is CASSVLNRGPPNEQFF.

The chain has TRBV4-3 and TRBJ2-5, with D perhaps TRBD2 (5 bases). Trimming removed 0 bases from V and 5 bases from J, with 13 bases in between. The CDR3 totals 15 residues. The germline CDR1 and CDR2 sequences are LGHNA and YSLEER. The CDR3 nucleotides are TGCGCCAGCAGCCAAGAATTGGCTAGCATGGAGACCCAGTACTTC. Its translation: CASSQELASMETQYF.

The V and J genes are TRBV27 and TRBJ2-3; D might be TRBD2 (7 bases). This CDR3 spans 16 amino acids. Germline CDR1 reads MNHEY; CDR2 reads SMNVEV (reference sequence). V lost 6 bases and J lost 0, with 16 bases in between. CDR3 sequence reads: CASRVLGGASTDTQYF. CDR3 in DNA: TGTGCCAGCAGGGTATTAGGGGGGGCGAGCACAGATACGCAGTATTTT.

This clonotype was seen at least ten times. The genes are TRBV7-8 and TRBJ2-5; no reliable D call. Germline V gives CDR1 SGHVS, CDR2 FQNEAQ. Trimming cost V 6 bases and J 5 bases, with 10 bases left between them. The CDR3 has 12 residues. The CDR3: CASRTIGETQYF. In DNA, the CDR3 is TGTGCCAGCAGGACCATTGGGGAGACCCAGTACTTC.

This clonotype occurred a few times. This chain links TRBV10-3 with TRBJ2-7, with no clear D. Germline CDR1 and CDR2: ENHRY and SYGVKD. The CDR3 contains 13 residues. V was pared by 4 bases and J by 2 bases, with 9 bases between. The CDR3 sequence is CAISAVETYEQYF. DNA of the CDR3: TGTGCCATCAGTGCGGTGGAAACCTACGAGCAGTACTTC.

The chain links TRBV28 to TRBJ2-1; D unresolved. V was cut by 7 bases and J by 0 bases, with 13 bases left in between. The germline CDR1 and CDR2 sequences are MDHEN and SYDVKM. This CDR3 is built from 15 residues. DNA for the CDR3: TGTGCCAGCACCGACCGGCAGGCCTCCTACAATGAGCAGTTCTTC. This encodes CASTDRQASYNEQFF.

V gene TRBV7-9 combines with J gene TRBJ1-4; D unresolved. Between the trimmed V and J ends, which lost 9 bases and 8 bases, there was a span of 16 bases. This CDR3 comprises 13 residues. Per the germline V gene, CDR1 is SEHNR and CDR2 is FQNEAQ (reference sequence). The CDR3 bases are TGTGCCAGTTCATTTAGCGGCGGGGAAAAACTGTTTTTT. Encoded protein: CASSFSGGEKLFF.

This sequence joins TRBV20-1 and TRBJ1-6; no definite D call. Per the germline V gene, CDR1 is DFQATT and CDR2 is SNEGSKA (reference sequence). The CDR3 extends over 17 amino acids. Trimming pared 0 bases from V and 5 bases from J, leaving 17 bases between. CDR3 nucleotides: TGCAGTGCTAGAGATCGTCGGTCGGGCTTCGATAATTCACCCCTCCACTTT. Its translation is CSARDRRSGFDNSPLHF.

This clonotype was counted at least ten times. The chain carries TRBV30 and TRBJ1-1; D unresolved. Germline-derived CDR1 and CDR2 are GTSNPN and SVGIG (reference sequence). Trimming took off 0 bases at V and 6 bases at J, with 8 bases between the two ends. The CDR3 is 12 residues long. The CDR3 region has the DNA TGTGCCTGGAGTGTTGTCCCCCCTGAAGCTTTCTTT. Encoded protein: CAWSVVPPEAFF.

In this sample, this clonotype turned up many times. The chain joins TRBV7-2 to TRBJ2-7; 8 bases agree with TRBD2. After removal of 4 bases from V and 0 bases from J, the junction contained 5 bases not matched to a gene. This CDR3 is 15 amino acids long. CDR1 is SGHTA and CDR2 is FQGNSA in the germline V gene. The DNA of the CDR3 is TGTGCCAGCAGCTCTACTAGCGGCCTCTCCTACGAGCAGTACTTC. Amino acids: CASSSTSGLSYEQYF.

The chain combines TRBV27 with TRBJ2-1; either TRBD1 or TRBD2 may fit D (6 bases each). The CDR3 totals 15 residues. V was cut by 2 bases and J by 7 bases, with 15 bases left in between. The V gene's germline CDR1 is MNHEY and CDR2 SMNVEV (reference sequence). The CDR3, as DNA: TGTGCCAGCAGTTTAAGACAGCGAGGGGGGAATGAGCAGTTCTTC. As protein: CASSLRQRGGNEQFF.

At least ten counts were recorded for this clonotype. The chain recombines TRBV20-1 with TRBJ2-7, with 10 bases matching TRBD2. This CDR3 is built from 14 residues. Germline assignment: CDR1 DFQATT and CDR2 SNEGSKA (reference sequence). The J segment lost 2 bases and the V segment lost 1 base, leaving 2 bases of the junction unmatched. The DNA for the CDR3 is TGCAGTGCTAGAGGGCTAGCGGGAGCCTACGAGCAGTACTTC. Translation: CSARGLAGAYEQYF.

A few counts support this clonotype. One base away lies a much larger clone, so this may be a sequencing read error. This sequence joins TRBV12-3 or TRBV12-4 and TRBJ1-2; D might be TRBD1 (5 bases). The CDR3 runs 12 residues. V lost 8 bases and J lost 5, with 12 bases in between. As DNA, the CDR3 is TGTGCCAGCGGCGTCGACAGTTATGGCTACACCTTC. Translated, it gives CASGVDSYGYTF.

This clonotype was observed a few times. The rearrangement joins TRBV27 to TRBJ2-7, with 12 bases lining up with TRBD2. The CDR3 contains 16 residues. Germline V gives CDR1 MNHEY, CDR2 SMNVEV (reference sequence). Trimming removed 4 bases from V and 0 bases from J; junction bases left unmatched: 4. CDR3 DNA sequence: TGTGCCAGCAGTTCGGGACTAGCGGGTGACTCCTACGAGCAGTACTTC. As protein: CASSSGLAGDSYEQYF.

There are many counts of this clonotype. The gene calls are TRBV6-6 and TRBJ1-6; D not certain. This CDR3 spans 12 amino acids. The V end was cut by 2 bases, the J end by 7 bases, with 3 bases between. In germline, CDR1 is MNHNY, CDR2 SVGAGI (reference sequence). CDR3 DNA: TGTGCCAGCAGTTACCCCAATTCACCCCTCCACTTT. Translating gives CASSYPNSPLHF.

The rearrangement links TRBV4-2 to TRBJ1-1, with D tentatively TRBD1 (5 bases). The V gene lost 0 bases and the J gene lost 6 bases, with 20 bases spanning the gap. This CDR3 has 17 residues. Germline V gives CDR1 LGHNA, CDR2 YNFKEQ. The CDR3 region has the DNA TGTGCCAGCAGCCAAGATGATAGTACAGGTGGGGATTCTGAAGCTTTCTTT. Its translation is CASSQDDSTGGDSEAFF.

This clonotype was counted many times. J is TRBJ2-5 and V is TRBV20-1, with 8 bases identical to TRBD1. This CDR3 region has 17 residues. Per the germline V gene, CDR1 is DFQATT and CDR2 is SNEGSKA (reference sequence). The ends lost 5 bases at V and 2 bases at J; junction bases unmatched: 16. The CDR3 reads CSAWFSRTGRRQETQYF. The CDR3 DNA follows: TGCAGTGCTTGGTTTAGCCGGACAGGGAGACGTCAAGAGACCCAGTACTTC.

This clonotype was detected a few times. The genes are TRBV29-1 and TRBJ2-7; D is ambiguous. This CDR3 is 13 amino acids long. The V gene's germline CDR1 is SQVTM and CDR2 ANQGSEA. V gave up 4 bases and J gave up 0 bases, with 10 bases separating them. CDR3: CSVVMPLSYEQYF. As DNA, the CDR3 is TGCAGCGTTGTAATGCCTCTCTCCTACGAGCAGTACTTC.

The chain links TRBV20-1 to TRBJ2-1; D uncertain. CDR3 length: 15 residues. Germline-derived CDR1 and CDR2 are DFQATT and SNEGSKA (reference sequence). Trimming left V 0 bases short and J 4 bases short, with 13 bases between. In DNA form, the CDR3 reads TGCAGTGCTAGAGAGGGTTTGGCAGCGTACAATGAGCAGTTCTTC. It encodes CSAREGLAAYNEQFF.

This clonotype was recorded many times. The genes are TRBV12-3 or TRBV12-4 and TRBJ2-7, with D perhaps TRBD2 (5 bases). The CDR3 extends over 13 amino acids. The V end was cut by 2 bases, the J end by 3 bases, with 8 bases between. The CDR3 protein is CASSLSRVYEQYF. For the CDR3, the DNA is TGTGCCAGCAGTTTATCGAGGGTCTACGAGCAGTACTTC.

This clonotype was picked up a small number of times. V usage is TRBV6-5 and J usage is TRBJ2-1; D might be TRBD2 (5 bases). The CDR3 runs 15 residues. In germline, CDR1 is MNHEY, CDR2 SVGAGI. V gave up 4 bases and J gave up 1 base, with 11 bases separating them. CDR3 coding DNA: TGTGCCAGCAGTTCTCGTCCGGGATCCTACAATGAGCAGTTCTTC. This codes for CASSSRPGSYNEQFF.

This clonotype was seen once. The chain is built from TRBV5-4 and TRBJ2-5; D assignment may be TRBD1 or TRBD2 (5 bases each). Trimming removed 4 bases from V and 4 bases from J, with 20 bases in between. The CDR3 runs to 16 residues. Germline V gene lookup returns CDR1 SGHNT and CDR2 YYREEE (reference sequence). The DNA for the CDR3 is TGTGCCAGCAGCCTGTGGACTGGGGCTGGGGTAGAGACCCAGTACTTC. This sequence encodes CASSLWTGAGVETQYF.

The chain has TRBV18 and TRBJ2-5, with TRBD1 as a possible D gene (6 bases). The CDR3 is 16 amino acids. Germline CDR1 KGHSH, CDR2 LQKENI. V lost 1 base and J 2 bases, leaving 14 bases between the germline ends. Here the CDR3 DNA reads TGTGCCAGCTCACCACTAGCAGGGGCCTTACAAGAGACCCAGTACTTC. Translated: CASSPLAGALQETQYF.